These 5 T cell receptor beta chains were sequenced from one sample in a study of T cell changes during pregnancy in multiple sclerosis. The protocol was immunoSEQ multiplex PCR, while the TCRdb copy is restricted to in-frame clones and leaves out a portion. The sample lists 25,000 to 40,000 clones, roughly 87% occurring once. This specimen consisted of CD8+ T cells from peripheral blood mononuclear cells, obtained before pregnancy. Receptors originate from a female donor with multiple sclerosis, enrolled in a pregnancy study.

The V gene is TRBV4-3, the J gene TRBJ2-5, with 7 bases aligning to TRBD1. The CDR3 covers 16 residues. Germline V CDR1 and CDR2: LGHNA, YSLEER. V shed 0 bases and J 5 bases; nucleotides not matched to a gene: 9. The CDR3 protein is CASSQEWAGGRETQYF. CDR3 sequence (DNA): TGCGCCAGCAGCCAAGAGTGGGCAGGGGGTAGGGAGACCCAGTACTTC.

About this clone itself: One end of the junction is discordant with germline, which a read error may explain. The chain employs TRBV6-1 and TRBJ1-6, with a possible D match to TRBD1 (5 bases). CDR3 length: 16 residues. Germline V gene lookup returns CDR1 MNHNS and CDR2 SASEGT. The CDR3 loop reads CAISEFGASYNSPLHF. CDR3 coding DNA: TGTGCCATCAGTGAGTTTGGGGCCTCCTATAATTCACCCCTCCACTTT.

This chain connects TRBV15 to TRBJ2-7; D ambiguous. V dropped 4 bases and J dropped 0 bases, with 7 bases sitting between them. This CDR3 is 13 amino acids long. The germline V gene has CDR1 LNHNV and CDR2 YYDKDF (reference sequence). CDR3 sequence reads: CATSTGFSYEQYF. CDR3 DNA: TGTGCCACCAGCACCGGGTTCTCCTACGAGCAGTACTTC.

This sequence joins TRBV7-9 and TRBJ2-5; a weak D match, TRBD1 (6 bases). V lost 0 bases and J 1 base, leaving 15 bases between the germline ends. CDR1 SEHNR and CDR2 FQNEAQ come from the germline V gene (reference sequence). The CDR3 has 17 residues. The CDR3 nucleotides read TGTGCCAGCAGCTTAGCCAACCGGGACACATTCCAAGAGACCCAGTACTTC. Translation: CASSLANRDTFQETQYF.

This clone was seen only a few times. This sequence joins TRBV7-8 and TRBJ1-2; D remains unclear. In germline, CDR1 is SGHVS, CDR2 FQNEAQ. Between the trimmed V and J ends, which lost 5 bases and 5 bases, there was a span of 15 bases. There are 14 residues in the CDR3. The CDR3 sequence: CASSSDPGVYGYTF. As DNA, the CDR3 is TGTGCCAGCAGCAGTGACCCGGGAGTATATGGCTACACCTTC.